Below, 9 T cell receptor beta chains from the same sample are listed, as sequenced in a study of blood T cell repertoires in COVID-19. The assay was immunoSEQ multiplex PCR, and TCRdb's table has in-frame clones only and misses some. The sample records 650,000 to 800,000 clones, approximately 90% being singletons. Sequencing input: peripheral blood. These receptors all stem from a woman younger than 30 with acute or convalescent COVID-19.

The chain combines TRBV30 with TRBJ1-3, with 7 bases identical to TRBD1. CDR3 length equals 15 residues. CDR1 and CDR2 from the germline V gene are GTSNPN and SVGIG (reference sequence). With 3 bases clipped from V and 4 bases from J, the junction kept 9 bases outside the gene matches. Written as DNA, the CDR3 is TGTGCCTGGAGGTACCGCGACAGGGTCGGAAACACCATATATTTT. This encodes CAWRYRDRVGNTIYF.

The chain combines TRBV18 with TRBJ1-1; D is unresolved. Germline CDR1 is KGHSH and CDR2 is LQKENI. The CDR3 consists of 14 residues. The germline V and J ends were trimmed by 3 bases and 9 bases, with 17 bases remaining between them. The CDR3 spells CASSPARQEGKAFF. In DNA form, the CDR3 reads TGTGCCAGCTCACCTGCCCGGCAGGAGGGTAAAGCTTTCTTT.

The chain couples TRBV10-3 to TRBJ1-3; 9 bases map to TRBD1. Germline loops: CDR1 ENHRY, CDR2 SYGVKD. Trimming cost V 11 bases and J 1 base; bases outside gene matches: 15. This CDR3 has 17 amino acids. The CDR3 region is CAALTILQGASGNTIYF. CDR3 nucleotides: TGTGCCGCGCTTACAATACTACAGGGGGCATCTGGAAACACCATATATTTT.

J is TRBJ2-1 and V is TRBV24-1, with 9 positions matching TRBD2. Germline V gene sequence: CDR1 KGHDR, CDR2 SFDVKD. Unmatched junction bases numbered 1, after V lost 1 base and J lost 1 base. The CDR3 length is 16 residues. As DNA, the CDR3 is TGTGCCACCAGTGATTTTACTAGCGGGTCCTACAATGAGCAGTTCTTC. Protein product: CATSDFTSGSYNEQFF.

The V call is TRBV5-6, the J call TRBJ2-5; no definite D call. CDR3 size: 16 residues. Trimming cost V 2 bases and J 2 bases, with 16 bases left between them. The germline gives CDR1 SGHDT, CDR2 YYEEEE. The CDR3 DNA follows: TGTGCCAGCAGCTTCAGGTCTACCAGAGTACAAGAGACCCAGTACTTC. This translates into CASSFRSTRVQETQYF.

The chain uses TRBV5-8 and TRBJ1-1, with a weak D call TRBD1 (5 bases). The CDR3 length is 13 residues. V lost 6 bases and J 1 base, leaving 10 bases between the germline ends. Germline V gene lookup returns CDR1 SGHTS and CDR2 YDEGEE. The CDR3: CASTRDWNTEAFF. The CDR3 DNA reads TGTGCCAGCACCCGGGACTGGAACACTGAAGCTTTCTTT.

This clone was counted once. The chain has TRBV15 and TRBJ1-6; D remains unclear. Looked up from germline, CDR1 is LNHNV and CDR2 is YYDKDF (reference sequence). The CDR3 totals 15 residues. Between the trimmed V and J ends, which lost 1 base and 6 bases, there was a span of 10 bases. The CDR3 sequence: CATSRGTLGNSPLHF. DNA of the CDR3: TGTGCCACCAGCAGAGGGACTCTCGGTAATTCACCCCTCCACTTT.

The chain uses TRBV7-2 and TRBJ2-7; D gene unclear. Per germline, CDR1 SGHTA and CDR2 FQGNSA. The CDR3 is made up of 14 amino acids. Trimming removed 2 bases at V and 0 bases at J, with 8 bases between. The DNA of the CDR3 is TGTGCCAGCAGCTTAAATCCGGGCTCCTACGAGCAGTACTTC. Its translation: CASSLNPGSYEQYF.

The J gene is TRBJ1-3, the V gene TRBV12-5, with TRBD1 matching over 9 bases. Germline CDR1 and CDR2: LGHNT and FRNRAP. CDR3 length: 14 residues. With V trimmed by 5 bases and J by 3 bases, 2 bases remained unmatched. The CDR3 DNA sequence: TGTGCTAGTGGTCAGACAGGGGGTGGAAACACCATATATTTT. It translates to CASGQTGGGNTIYF.